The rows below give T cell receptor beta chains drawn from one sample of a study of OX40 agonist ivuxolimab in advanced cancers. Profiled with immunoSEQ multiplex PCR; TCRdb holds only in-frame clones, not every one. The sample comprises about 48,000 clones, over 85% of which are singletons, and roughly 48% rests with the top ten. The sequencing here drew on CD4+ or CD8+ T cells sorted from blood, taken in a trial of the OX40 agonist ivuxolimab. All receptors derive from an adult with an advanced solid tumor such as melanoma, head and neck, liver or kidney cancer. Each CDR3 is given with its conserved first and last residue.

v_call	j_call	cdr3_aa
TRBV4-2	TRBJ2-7	CASSQGYSYEQYF
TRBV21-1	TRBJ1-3	CAGYSGNTIYF
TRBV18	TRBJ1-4	CASSSKDSSNEKLFF
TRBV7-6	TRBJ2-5	CASSLSGGAETQYF
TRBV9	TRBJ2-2	CASSARQGADTGELFF
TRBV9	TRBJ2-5	CASSVGGTPGGETQYF
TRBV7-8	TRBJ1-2	CASSTTGGESYGYTF
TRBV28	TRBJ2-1	CASSGSGVWQFF
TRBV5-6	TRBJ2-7	CASSPGNTPYEQYF
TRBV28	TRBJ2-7	CASSREGNYEQYF
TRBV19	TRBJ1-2	CASSIALGDRDGYTF
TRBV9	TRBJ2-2	CASSVVSEPSTGELFF
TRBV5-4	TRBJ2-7	CASSLGQGATYEQYF
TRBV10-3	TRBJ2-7	CATWVGGAYEQYF
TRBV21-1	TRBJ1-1	CASSIRSGSPEAFF
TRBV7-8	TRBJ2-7	CASSSGGSGAAYEQYF
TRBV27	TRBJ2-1	CASSVSGGALNEQFF
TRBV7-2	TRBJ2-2	CASSLGRTGGAPGELFF
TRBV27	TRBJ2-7	CASSYAGPYEQYF
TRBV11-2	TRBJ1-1	CASSHRRVMDTEAFF
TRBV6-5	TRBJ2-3	CASSAASGGGEYF
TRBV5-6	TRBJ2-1	CASRPGGSEQFF
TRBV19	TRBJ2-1	CASSRSSLAVNEQFF
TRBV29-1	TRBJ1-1	CSVLGSLGNTEAFF
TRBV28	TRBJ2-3	CASSLFDSSTDTQYF
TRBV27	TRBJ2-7	CASSFAGIGYEQYF
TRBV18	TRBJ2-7	CASSNRANEQYF
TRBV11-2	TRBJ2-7	CASSLLGPRQYF
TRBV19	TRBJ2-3	CASGPLAGGPTDTQYF
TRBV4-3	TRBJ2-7	CASSAPGRTIYEQYF
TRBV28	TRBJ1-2	CASHAGGYTF
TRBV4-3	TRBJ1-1	CASSQGVAGAVDTEAFF
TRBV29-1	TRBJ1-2	CSVDLGSYGYTF
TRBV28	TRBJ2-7	CASRTASYEQYF
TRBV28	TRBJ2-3	CASSLAADTQYF
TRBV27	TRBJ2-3	CASSVTSTDTQYF
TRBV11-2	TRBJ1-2	CASSLNGGAFSGYTF
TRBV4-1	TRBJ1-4	CASSQGGGTNEKLFF
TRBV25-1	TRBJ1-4	CASSQGYEKLFF
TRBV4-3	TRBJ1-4	CASSQEIAGYRNEKLFF
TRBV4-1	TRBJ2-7	CASSQDPRGSSYEQYF
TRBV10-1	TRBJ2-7	CVPGPLDNYEQYF
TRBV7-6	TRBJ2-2	CASSRTGGAGELFF
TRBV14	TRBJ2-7	CASSQDWGPYEQYF
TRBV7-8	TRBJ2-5	CASSFQGEQETQYF